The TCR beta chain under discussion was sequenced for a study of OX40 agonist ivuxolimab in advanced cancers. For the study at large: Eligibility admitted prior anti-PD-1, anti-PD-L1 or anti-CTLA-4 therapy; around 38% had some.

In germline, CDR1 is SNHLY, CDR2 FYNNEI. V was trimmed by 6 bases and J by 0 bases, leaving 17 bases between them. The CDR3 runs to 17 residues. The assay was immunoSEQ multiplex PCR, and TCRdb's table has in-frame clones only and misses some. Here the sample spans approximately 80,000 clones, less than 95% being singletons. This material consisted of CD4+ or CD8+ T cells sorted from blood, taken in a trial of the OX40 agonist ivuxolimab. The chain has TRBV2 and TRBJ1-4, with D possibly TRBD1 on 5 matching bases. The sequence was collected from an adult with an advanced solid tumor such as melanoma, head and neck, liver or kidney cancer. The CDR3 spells CASSLSRGIATNEKLFF. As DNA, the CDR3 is TGTGCCAGCAGCCTCTCTCGGGGGATCGCAACTAATGAAAAACTGTTTTTT.